This note documents a single TCR beta chain sequence. These data come from a study of blood T cell repertoires in COVID-19. Cohort allocation depended upon clinical history that participants reported. V lost 10 bases to trimming and J lost 0 bases, with 12 bases between them. This CDR3 comprises 13 residues. Germline CDR1 is LNHDA and CDR2 is SQIVND (reference sequence). Only in-frame clones appear in the TCRdb table, and some are missing; sequencing was by immunoSEQ multiplex PCR. The sample lists 220,000 or so clones; 82% were seen once. The chain couples TRBV19 to TRBJ1-1, with a possible D match to TRBD1 (5 bases). The material sequenced was PBMCs or T cells enriched from blood (not recorded which). The origin of this receptor is a woman aged 55 to 70 who had recovered from COVID-19. This chain's CDR3 is CATSDILNTEAFF. In DNA, the CDR3 is TGTGCCACATCGGACATATTGAACACTGAAGCTTTCTTT.